This TCR beta chain is drawn from a study of Graves' ophthalmopathy and Graves' hyperthyroidism. Using RNA transcripts, the TCR beta CDR3 regions were amplified. An opening RT-PCR round employed HTBI primers and preceded a second-round multiplex PCR. TCRdb re-derived calls from the multiplex PCR reads in MiXCR, one entry per CDR3 protein. The sample has 500,000 to 700,000 distinct CDR3 sequences, about 40% seen once. V shed 3 bases, J shed 8 bases, and the junction held 7 bases outside the gene matches. Germline values: CDR1 MDHEN, CDR2 SYDVKM. This CDR3 contains 15 residues. This clonotype was seen a few times.

The chain carries TRBV28 and TRBJ1-6; 7 bases align to TRBD1. The TCR comes from an adult man with Graves' hyperthyroidism. Source material: peripheral blood or thyroid tissue (not recorded which). This CDR3 reads CASSFTAGGDSPLHF. The CDR3 bases are TGTGCCAGCAGTTTCACGGCAGGGGGGGATTCACCCCTCCACTTT.